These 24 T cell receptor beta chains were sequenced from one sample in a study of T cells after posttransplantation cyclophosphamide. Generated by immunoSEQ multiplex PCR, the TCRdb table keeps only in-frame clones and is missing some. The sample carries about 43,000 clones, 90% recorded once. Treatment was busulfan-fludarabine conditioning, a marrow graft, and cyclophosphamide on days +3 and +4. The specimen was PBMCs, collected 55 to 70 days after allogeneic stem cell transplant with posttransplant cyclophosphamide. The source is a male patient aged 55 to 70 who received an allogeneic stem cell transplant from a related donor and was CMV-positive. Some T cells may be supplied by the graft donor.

The CDR3 coding sequence is TGTGCCAGCTCACGAGGTTCTGGAAACACCATATATTTT. Amino acid sequence: CASSRGSGNTIYF. V is TRBV18 and J is TRBJ1-3; D remains ambiguous. V shed 4 bases and J shed 1 base, with 5 bases lying between them. This CDR3 is built from 13 residues. Germline values: CDR1 KGHSH, CDR2 LQKENI.

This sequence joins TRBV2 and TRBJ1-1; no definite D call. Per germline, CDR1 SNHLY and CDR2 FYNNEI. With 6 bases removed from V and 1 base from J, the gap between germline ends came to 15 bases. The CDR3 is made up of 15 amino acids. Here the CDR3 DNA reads TGTGCCAGCAGGTTCTGGGAGGAGGAGAACACTGAAGCTTTCTTT. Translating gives CASRFWEEENTEAFF.

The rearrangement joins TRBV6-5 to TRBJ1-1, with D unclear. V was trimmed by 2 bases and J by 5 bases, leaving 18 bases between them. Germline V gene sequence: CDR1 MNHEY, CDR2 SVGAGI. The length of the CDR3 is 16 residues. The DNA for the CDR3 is TGTGCCAGCAGTTACGGTTTCGCGCAGGATCGGACTGAAGCTTTCTTT. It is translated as CASSYGFAQDRTEAFF.

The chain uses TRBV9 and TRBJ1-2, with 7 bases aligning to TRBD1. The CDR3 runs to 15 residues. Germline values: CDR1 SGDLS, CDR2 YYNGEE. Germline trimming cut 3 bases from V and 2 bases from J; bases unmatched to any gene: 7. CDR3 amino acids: CASSAQGGSNYGYTF. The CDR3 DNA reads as TGTGCCAGCAGCGCCCAGGGGGGCAGCAACTATGGCTACACCTTC.

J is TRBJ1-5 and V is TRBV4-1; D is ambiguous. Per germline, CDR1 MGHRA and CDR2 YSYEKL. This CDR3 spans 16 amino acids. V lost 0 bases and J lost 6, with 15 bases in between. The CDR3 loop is CASSQEGSLTRQPQHF. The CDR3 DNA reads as TGCGCCAGCAGCCAAGAGGGCAGTTTAACACGTCAGCCCCAGCATTTT.

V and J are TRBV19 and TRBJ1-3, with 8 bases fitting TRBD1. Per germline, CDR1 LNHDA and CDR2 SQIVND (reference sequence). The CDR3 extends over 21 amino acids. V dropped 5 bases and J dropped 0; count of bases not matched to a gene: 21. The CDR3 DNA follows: TGTGCCAGTAGTCTTAGAGCCGGGACAGGTCTAATAACAGCCTCTGGAAACACCATATATTTT. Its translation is CASSLRAGTGLITASGNTIYF.

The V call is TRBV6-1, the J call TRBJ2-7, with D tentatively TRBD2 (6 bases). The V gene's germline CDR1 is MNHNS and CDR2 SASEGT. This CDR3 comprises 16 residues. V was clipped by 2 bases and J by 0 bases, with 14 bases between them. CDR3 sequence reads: CASSESGTLSSYEQYF. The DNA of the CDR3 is TGTGCCAGCAGTGAAAGTGGGACTTTAAGCTCCTACGAGCAGTACTTC.

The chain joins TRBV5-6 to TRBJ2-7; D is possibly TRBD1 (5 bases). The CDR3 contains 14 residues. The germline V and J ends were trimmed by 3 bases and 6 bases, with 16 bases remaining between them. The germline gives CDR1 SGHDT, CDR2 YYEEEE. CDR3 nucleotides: TGTGCCAGCAGCTCCGATGTAGGGGTAGGCGAGCAGTACTTC. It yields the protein CASSSDVGVGEQYF.

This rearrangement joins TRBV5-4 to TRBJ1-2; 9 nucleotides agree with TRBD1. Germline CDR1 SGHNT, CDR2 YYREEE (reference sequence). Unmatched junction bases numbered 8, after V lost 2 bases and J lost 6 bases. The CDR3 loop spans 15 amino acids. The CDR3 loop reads CASSFPQGALDGYTF. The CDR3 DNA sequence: TGTGCCAGCAGCTTCCCACAGGGGGCGCTAGATGGCTACACCTTC.

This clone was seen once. CDR3 sequence: CASSPDRNTGELFF. CDR3 sequence (DNA): TGTGCCAGCTCACCAGACAGGAACACCGGGGAGCTGTTTTTT. V gene TRBV18 combines with J gene TRBJ2-2; maybe TRBD1 (5 bases). The CDR3 is 14 residues long. Trimming removed 2 bases at V and 1 base at J, with 5 bases between. Per germline, CDR1 KGHSH and CDR2 LQKENI. Using reference TRBV18 and TRBJ2-2 for the parts outside the CDR3, the full variable domain is NAGVMQNPRHLVRRRGQEARLRCSPMKGHSHVYWYRQLPEEGLKFMVYLQKENIIDESGMPKERFSAEFPKEGPSILRIQQVVRGDSAAYFCASSPDRNTGELFFGEGSRLTVL.

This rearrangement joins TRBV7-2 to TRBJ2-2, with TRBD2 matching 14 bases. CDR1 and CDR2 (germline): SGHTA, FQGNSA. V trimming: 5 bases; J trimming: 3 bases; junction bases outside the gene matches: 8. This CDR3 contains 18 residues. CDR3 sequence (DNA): TGTGCCAGCAGCCCCTCCCGACTAGCGGGGGGGTACACCGGGGAGCTGTTTTTT. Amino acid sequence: CASSPSRLAGGYTGELFF.

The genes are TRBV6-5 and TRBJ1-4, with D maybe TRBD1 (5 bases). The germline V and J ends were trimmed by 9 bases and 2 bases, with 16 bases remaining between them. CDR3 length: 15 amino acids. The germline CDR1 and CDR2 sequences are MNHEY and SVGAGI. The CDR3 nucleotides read TGTGCCAGGTTGGCCCGGGGGTCCACTAATGAAAAACTGTTTTTT. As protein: CARLARGSTNEKLFF.

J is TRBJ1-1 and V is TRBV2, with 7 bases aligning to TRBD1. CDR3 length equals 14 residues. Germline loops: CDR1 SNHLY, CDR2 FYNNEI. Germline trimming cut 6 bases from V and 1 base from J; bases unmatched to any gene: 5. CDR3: CASRAGTANTEAFF. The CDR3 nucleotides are TGTGCCAGCAGAGCCGGGACAGCGAACACTGAAGCTTTCTTT.

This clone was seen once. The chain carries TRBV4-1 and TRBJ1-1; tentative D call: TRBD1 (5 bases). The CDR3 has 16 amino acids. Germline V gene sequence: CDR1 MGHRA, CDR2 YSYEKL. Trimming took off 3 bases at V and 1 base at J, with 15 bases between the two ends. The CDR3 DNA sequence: TGCGCCAGCAGCCATGTAGCCGGGACTAGGAACACTGAAGCTTTCTTT. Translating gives CASSHVAGTRNTEAFF.

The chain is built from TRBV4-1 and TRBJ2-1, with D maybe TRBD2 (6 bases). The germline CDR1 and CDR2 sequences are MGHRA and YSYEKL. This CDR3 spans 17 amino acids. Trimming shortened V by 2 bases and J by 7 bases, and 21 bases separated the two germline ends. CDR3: CASSQSRRGTTGNEQFF. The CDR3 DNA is TGCGCCAGCAGCCAATCTCGGCGGGGCACTACCGGGAATGAGCAGTTCTTC.

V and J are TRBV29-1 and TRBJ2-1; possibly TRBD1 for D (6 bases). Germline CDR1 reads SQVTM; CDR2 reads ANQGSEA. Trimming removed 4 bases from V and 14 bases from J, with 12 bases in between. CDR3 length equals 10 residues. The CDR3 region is CSVVGSGEFF. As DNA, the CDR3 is TGCAGCGTTGTGGGGTCAGGGGAGTTCTTC.

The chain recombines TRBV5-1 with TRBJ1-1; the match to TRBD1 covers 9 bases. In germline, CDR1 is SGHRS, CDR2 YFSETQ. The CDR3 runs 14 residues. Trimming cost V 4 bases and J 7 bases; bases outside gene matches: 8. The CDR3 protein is CASSSRTGGDEAFF. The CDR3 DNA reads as TGCGCCAGCAGCAGTAGAACAGGGGGCGATGAAGCTTTCTTT.

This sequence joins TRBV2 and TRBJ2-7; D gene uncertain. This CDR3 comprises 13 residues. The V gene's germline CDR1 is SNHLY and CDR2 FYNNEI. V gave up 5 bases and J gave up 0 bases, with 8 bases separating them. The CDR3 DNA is TGTGCCAGCAGTCAACAGAGCTCCTACGAGCAGTACGTC. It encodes CASSQQSSYEQYV.

The CDR3 nucleotides are TGCGCCAGCAGCGTACAGGGTAACTCCTACGAGCAGTACTTC. Its translation is CASSVQGNSYEQYF. The rearrangement joins TRBV5-1 to TRBJ2-7; possible D gene TRBD1, 6 bases. The CDR3 is 14 residues long. The germline V gene encodes CDR1 SGHRS and CDR2 YFSETQ. V lost 4 bases to trimming and J lost 0 bases, with 11 bases between them.

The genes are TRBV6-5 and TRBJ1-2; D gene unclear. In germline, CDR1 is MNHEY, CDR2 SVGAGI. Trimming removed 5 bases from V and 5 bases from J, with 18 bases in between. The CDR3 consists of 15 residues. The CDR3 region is CASSHKIGLIYGYTF. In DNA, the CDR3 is TGTGCCAGCAGTCACAAAATTGGACTCATATATGGCTACACCTTC.

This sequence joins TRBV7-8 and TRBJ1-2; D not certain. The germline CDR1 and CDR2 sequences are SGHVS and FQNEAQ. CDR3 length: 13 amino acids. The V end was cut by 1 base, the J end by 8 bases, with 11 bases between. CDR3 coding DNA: TGTGCCAGCAGCTTAGTTTTTCAGGAAGGCTACACCTTC. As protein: CASSLVFQEGYTF.

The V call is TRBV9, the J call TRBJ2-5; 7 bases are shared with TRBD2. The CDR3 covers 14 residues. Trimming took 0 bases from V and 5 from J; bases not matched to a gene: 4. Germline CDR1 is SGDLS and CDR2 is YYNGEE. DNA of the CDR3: TGTGCCAGCAGCGTAGATCACGGGGGGGAGACCCAGTACTTC. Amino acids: CASSVDHGGETQYF.

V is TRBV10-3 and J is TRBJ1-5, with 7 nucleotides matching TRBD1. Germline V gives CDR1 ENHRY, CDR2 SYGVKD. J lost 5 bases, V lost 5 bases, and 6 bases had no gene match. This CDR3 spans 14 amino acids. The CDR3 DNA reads TGTGCCATCAGTTGGGACAGAACCGATCAGCCCCAGCATTTT. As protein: CAISWDRTDQPQHF.

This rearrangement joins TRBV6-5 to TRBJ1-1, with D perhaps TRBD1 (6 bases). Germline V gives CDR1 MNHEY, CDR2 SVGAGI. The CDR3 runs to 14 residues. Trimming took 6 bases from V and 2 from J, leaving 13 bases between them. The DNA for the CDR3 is TGTGCCAGCAGACCCTCACAGGGCAACACTGAAGCTTTCTTT. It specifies CASRPSQGNTEAFF.